This TCR beta chain is from a study of blood T cell repertoires in COVID-19. This CDR3 has 16 amino acids. The ends lost 3 bases at V and 1 base at J; junction bases unmatched: 4. Germline CDR1 reads MGHRA; CDR2 reads YSYEKL. Profiling relied on immunoSEQ multiplex PCR, and the TCRdb table lists in-frame clones only, not all of them. This table holds 130,000 or so clones, roughly 84% found once. This clonotype was sampled from a woman aged 30 to 39 who had recovered from COVID-19. The sequenced sample consisted of PBMCs or T cells enriched from blood (not recorded which). The rearrangement joins TRBV4-1 to TRBJ2-7, with TRBD2 identical over 12 bases. The CDR3 spells CASSQGGLAGSYEQYF. As DNA, the CDR3 is TGCGCCAGCAGCCAGGGGGGACTAGCGGGTTCCTACGAGCAGTACTTC.